This is a list of T cell receptor beta chains from one sample in a study of shared clonotypes between healthy human individuals. Sequencing used immunoSEQ multiplex PCR; TCRdb keeps in-frame clones, though not all of them. The data hold 2,100,000 or so clones, with almost 96% observed a single time. The sample consisted of naive CD4+ T cells sorted from blood. Receptors were obtained from a man younger than 30 in good health. The conserved cysteine and the conserved F or W are not part of the CDR3 here. The order of the fields is V gene, J gene, CDR3 protein.

TRBV5-1	TRBJ2-2	ASSSWTRNTGELF
TRBV6-5	TRBJ2-7	ASHIGSSYEQY
TRBV27	TRBJ2-5	ASSPGAGKQETQY
TRBV6-5	TRBJ1-4	ASSSDRSTNEKLF
TRBV30	TRBJ2-3	AWSRQDTDTQY
TRBV4-3	TRBJ2-1	ASSRSPDRGSGNEQF
TRBV2	TRBJ1-1	ASGYDRNTEAF
TRBV6-5	TRBJ2-3	ASSSLAGKSTDTQY
TRBV2	TRBJ1-3	ASRERTDSGNTIY
TRBV19	TRBJ1-5	ASTDRGKIQLQSNQPQH
TRBV5-1	TRBJ2-5	ASSLLTGGIQETQY
TRBV5-4	TRBJ2-3	ASTGGGTDTQY
TRBV18	TRBJ2-5	ASSAQRGAGETQY
TRBV5-1	TRBJ2-7	ASSLESGGAYEQY
TRBV2	TRBJ1-2	ASSAGQGAGGYT
TRBV6-5	TRBJ2-3	ASSYPTWDTQY
TRBV30	TRBJ2-7	AWGQGVYEQY
TRBV5-1	TRBJ1-4	ASSLAGTGAGNEKLF
TRBV5-6	TRBJ1-2	ASTSILANYGYT
TRBV2	TRBJ2-5	ASSEVGASQETQY
TRBV5-1	TRBJ2-3	ASSLEASGYTDTQY
TRBV5-1	TRBJ2-1	ASSLAESAASGF
TRBV11-2	TRBJ1-4	ASSRINEKLF
TRBV19	TRBJ2-7	ASSMWGKQY
TRBV9	TRBJ2-3	ASSVVDRQDTQY
TRBV2	TRBJ2-1	ASSEQRGSSYNEQF
TRBV28	TRBJ1-6	ASSGGNKAGNSPLH
TRBV5-1	TRBJ2-7	ASSLFGTGPYEQY
TRBV10-3	TRBJ1-4	AISSRTGDDTTNEKLF
TRBV15	TRBJ2-2	ATSPIGSREAGELF
TRBV2	TRBJ2-1	ASSMEGSGTNEQF
TRBV11-2	TRBJ1-6	ASSLREGTGADYNSPLH
TRBV6-1	TRBJ2-5	ASSGQGAGETQY
TRBV25-1	TRBJ2-3	ASAVAGITDTQY
TRBV18	TRBJ2-5	ASSPRQQETQY
TRBV7-9	TRBJ1-1	ASSFVVGQGVDVAF
TRBV6-5	TRBJ1-1	ATGTGGPGTEAF
TRBV6-6	TRBJ2-2	ASGGQGAGELF
TRBV12-5	TRBJ2-1	ASGLVIAGGPYNEQF
TRBV4-1	TRBJ1-2	ASSQVPPRTVL
TRBV7-6	TRBJ2-7	ASSLDRVYEQY
TRBV7-9	TRBJ1-2	ASSLSDGYT
TRBV6-1	TRBJ2-5	ASSRTGGYQETQY
TRBV5-4	TRBJ1-6	ASSLGGASNSPLH
TRBV19	TRBJ2-7	ASRSGDRVRNEQY
TRBV10-1	TRBJ1-3	ASSDGPNSGNTIY
TRBV18	TRBJ1-1	ASGLGSLNTEAF
TRBV7-7	TRBJ2-5	ASSLAGSGGAGETQY
TRBV2	TRBJ2-7	ASSDSFWDRDYEQY
TRBV30	TRBJ2-7	AWEPGQSPYEQY
TRBV5-6	TRBJ1-3	ASSSTGALSGNTIY
TRBV5-1	TRBJ2-3	ASSLQGQETDTQY
TRBV5-1	TRBJ2-2	ASSSGQGAGELF